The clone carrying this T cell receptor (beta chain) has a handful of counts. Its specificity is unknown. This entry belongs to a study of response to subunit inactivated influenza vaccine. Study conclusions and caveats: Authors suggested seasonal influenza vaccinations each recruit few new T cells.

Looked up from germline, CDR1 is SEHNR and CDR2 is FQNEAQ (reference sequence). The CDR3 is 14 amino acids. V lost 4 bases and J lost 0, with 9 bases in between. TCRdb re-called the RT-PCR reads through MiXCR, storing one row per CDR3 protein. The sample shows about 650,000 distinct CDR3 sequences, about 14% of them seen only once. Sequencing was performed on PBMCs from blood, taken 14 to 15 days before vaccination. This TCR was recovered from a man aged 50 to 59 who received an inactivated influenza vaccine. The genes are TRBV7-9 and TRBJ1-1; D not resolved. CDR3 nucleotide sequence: TGTGCCAGCAGCTCATCCGGGGTGAACACTGAAGCTTTCTTT. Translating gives CASSSSGVNTEAFF.